This T cell receptor (beta chain) derives from a study of blood T cell repertoires in COVID-19. Germline V gene data show CDR1 as LGHNT and CDR2 as FRNRAP. After removal of 5 bases from V and 2 bases from J, the junction contained 9 bases not matched to a gene. There are 16 residues in the CDR3. Profiled with immunoSEQ multiplex PCR; TCRdb holds only in-frame clones, not every one. The sample has around 70,000 clones; about 86% are singletons. The TCR comes from an elderly woman with active or convalescent COVID-19. The specimen was peripheral blood. The V and J genes are TRBV12-5 and TRBJ2-7; 10 nucleotides agree with TRBD2. This chain's CDR3 is CASGPQGLAGAYEQYF. CDR3 in DNA: TGTGCTAGTGGTCCCCAGGGGCTAGCGGGGGCCTACGAGCAGTACTTC.